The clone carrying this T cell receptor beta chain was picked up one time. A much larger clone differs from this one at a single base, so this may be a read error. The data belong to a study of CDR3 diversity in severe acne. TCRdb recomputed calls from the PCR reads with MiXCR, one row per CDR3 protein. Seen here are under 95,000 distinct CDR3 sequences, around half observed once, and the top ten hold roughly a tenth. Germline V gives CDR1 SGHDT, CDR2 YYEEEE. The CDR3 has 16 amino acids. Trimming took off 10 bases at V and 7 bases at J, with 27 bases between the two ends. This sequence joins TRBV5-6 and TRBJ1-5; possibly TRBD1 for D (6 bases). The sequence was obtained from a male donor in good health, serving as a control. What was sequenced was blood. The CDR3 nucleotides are TGTGCCGGCGAAAAGGGGGGGCAGGACCCCCAGCAGCCCCAGCATTTT. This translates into CAGEKGGQDPQQPQHF.